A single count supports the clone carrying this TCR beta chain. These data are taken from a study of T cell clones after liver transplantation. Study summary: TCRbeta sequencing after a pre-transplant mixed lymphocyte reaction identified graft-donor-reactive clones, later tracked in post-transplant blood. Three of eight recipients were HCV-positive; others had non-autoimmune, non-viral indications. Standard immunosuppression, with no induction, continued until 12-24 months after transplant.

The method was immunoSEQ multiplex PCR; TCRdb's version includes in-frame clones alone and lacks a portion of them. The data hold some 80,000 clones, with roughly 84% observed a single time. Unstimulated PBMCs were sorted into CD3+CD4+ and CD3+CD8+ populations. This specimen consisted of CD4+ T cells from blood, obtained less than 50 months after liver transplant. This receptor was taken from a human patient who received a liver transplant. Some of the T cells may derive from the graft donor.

The CDR3 protein is CASSLGRGQDTQYF. The DNA for the CDR3 is TGTGCCAGCAGCTTAGGCAGGGGGCAAGATACGCAGTATTTT. The chain is built from TRBV5-6 and TRBJ2-3; 8 bases line up with TRBD1. The V gene end was trimmed by 2 bases and the J gene end by 5 bases; junction bases not matched to a gene: 4. CDR3 length equals 14 residues. From germline, CDR1 is SGHDT and CDR2 YYEEEE.